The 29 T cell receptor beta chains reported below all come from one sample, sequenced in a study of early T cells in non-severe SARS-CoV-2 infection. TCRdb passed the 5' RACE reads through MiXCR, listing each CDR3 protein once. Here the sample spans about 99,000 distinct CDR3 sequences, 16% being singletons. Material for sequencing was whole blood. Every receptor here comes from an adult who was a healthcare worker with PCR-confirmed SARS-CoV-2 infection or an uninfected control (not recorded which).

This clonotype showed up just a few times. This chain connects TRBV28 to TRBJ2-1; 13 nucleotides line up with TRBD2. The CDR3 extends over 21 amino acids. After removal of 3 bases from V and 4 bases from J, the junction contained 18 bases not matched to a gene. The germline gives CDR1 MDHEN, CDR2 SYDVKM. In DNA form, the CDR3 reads TGTGCCAGCAGTTTCGGGGATCTATCCACTAGCGGGAGGGCCCTTTACAATGAGCAGTTCTTC. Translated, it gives CASSFGDLSTSGRALYNEQFF.

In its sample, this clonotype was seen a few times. CDR3 residues: CASSPFQAQETQYF. CDR3 in DNA: TGTGCCAGCAGCCCATTTCAAGCCCAAGAGACCCAGTACTTC. The chain combines TRBV5-4 with TRBJ2-5; D not resolved. Germline loops: CDR1 SGHNT, CDR2 YYREEE (reference sequence). The CDR3 extends over 14 amino acids. V was cut by 4 bases and J by 1 base, with 11 bases left in between.

CDR3 DNA sequence: TGTGCCTGGAACCCCGTTCGGGCTAGCGGGAGGCCGGGGGAGCAGTTCTTC. Protein sequence: CAWNPVRASGRPGEQFF. The chain carries TRBV30 and TRBJ2-1; 11 bases map to TRBD2. Losses at the gene ends were 4 bases for V and 10 bases for J; bases not matched to a gene: 18. Germline loops: CDR1 GTSNPN, CDR2 SVGIG (reference sequence). The CDR3 covers 17 residues.

The DNA for the CDR3 is TGTGCCAGCTCGGGAACAGGTTTAGCGAATGAAAAACTGTTTTTT. This encodes CASSGTGLANEKLFF. The chain combines TRBV18 with TRBJ1-4; perhaps TRBD1 as D (5 bases). The CDR3 spans 15 residues. V gave up 6 bases and J gave up 5 bases, with 16 bases separating them. CDR1 and CDR2 from the germline V gene are KGHSH and LQKENI.

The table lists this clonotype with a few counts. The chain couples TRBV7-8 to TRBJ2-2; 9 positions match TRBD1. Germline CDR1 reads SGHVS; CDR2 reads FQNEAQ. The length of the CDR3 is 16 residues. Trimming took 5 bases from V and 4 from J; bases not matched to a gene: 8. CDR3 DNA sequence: TGTGCCAGCAGCCGAAGGACAGGGGCGATCACCGGGGAGCTGTTTTTT. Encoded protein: CASSRRTGAITGELFF.

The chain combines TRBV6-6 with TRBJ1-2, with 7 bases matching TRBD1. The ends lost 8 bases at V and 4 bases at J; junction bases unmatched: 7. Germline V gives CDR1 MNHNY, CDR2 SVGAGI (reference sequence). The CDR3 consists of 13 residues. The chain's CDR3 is CASWSGGAYGYTF. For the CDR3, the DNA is TGTGCCAGCTGGTCAGGGGGAGCCTATGGCTACACCTTC.

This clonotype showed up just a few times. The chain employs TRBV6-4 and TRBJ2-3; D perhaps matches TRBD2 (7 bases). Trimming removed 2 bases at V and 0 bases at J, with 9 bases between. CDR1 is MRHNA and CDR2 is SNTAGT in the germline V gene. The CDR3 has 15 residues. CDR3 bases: TGTGCCAGCAGTGACGGGGGGGCTAGCACAGATACGCAGTATTTT. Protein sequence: CASSDGGASTDTQYF.

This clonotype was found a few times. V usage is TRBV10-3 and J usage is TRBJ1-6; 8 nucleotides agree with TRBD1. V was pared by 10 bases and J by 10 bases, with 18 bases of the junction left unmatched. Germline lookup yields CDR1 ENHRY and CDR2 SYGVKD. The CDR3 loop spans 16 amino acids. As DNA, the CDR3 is TGTGCCAGCAGAGGTCCGGGACAGGAGGGAAGATCACCCCTCCACTTT. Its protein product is CASRGPGQEGRSPLHF.

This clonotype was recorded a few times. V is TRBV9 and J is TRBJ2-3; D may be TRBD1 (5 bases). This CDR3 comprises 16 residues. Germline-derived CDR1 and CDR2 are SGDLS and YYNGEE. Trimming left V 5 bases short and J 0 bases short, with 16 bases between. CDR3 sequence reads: CASRGVEESSTDTQYF. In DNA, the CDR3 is TGTGCCAGCAGAGGGGTAGAGGAATCTAGCACAGATACGCAGTATTTT.

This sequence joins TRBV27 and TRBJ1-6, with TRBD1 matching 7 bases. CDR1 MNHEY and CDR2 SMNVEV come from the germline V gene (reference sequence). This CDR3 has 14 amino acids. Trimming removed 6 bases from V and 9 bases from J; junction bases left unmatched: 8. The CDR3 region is CASRRTGEGSPLHF. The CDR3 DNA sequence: TGTGCCAGCAGACGAACAGGGGAGGGTTCACCCCTCCACTTT.

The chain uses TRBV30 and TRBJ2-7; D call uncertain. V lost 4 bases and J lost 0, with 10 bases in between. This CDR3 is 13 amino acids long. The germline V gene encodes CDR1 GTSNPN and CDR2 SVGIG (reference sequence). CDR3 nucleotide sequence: TGTGCCTGGACCATGGCAGTCTCCTACGAGCAGTACTTC. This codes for CAWTMAVSYEQYF.

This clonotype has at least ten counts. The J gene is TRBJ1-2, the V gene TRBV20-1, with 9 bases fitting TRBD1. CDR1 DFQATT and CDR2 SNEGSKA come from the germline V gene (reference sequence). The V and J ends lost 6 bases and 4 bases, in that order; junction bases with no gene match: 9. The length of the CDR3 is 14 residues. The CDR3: CSATGTGTTYGYTF. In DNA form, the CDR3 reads TGCAGTGCAACCGGGACAGGGACCACCTATGGCTACACCTTC.

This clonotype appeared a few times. The CDR3 sequence is CASSTGGRNTIYF. CDR3 nucleotides: TGTGCCAGCTCAACAGGGGGAAGAAACACCATATATTTT. This rearrangement joins TRBV12-3 or TRBV12-4 to TRBJ1-3; TRBD1 matches at 8 bases. Trimming at V came to 8 bases and at J to 5 bases, leaving 5 bases not matched to a gene. This CDR3 comprises 13 residues.

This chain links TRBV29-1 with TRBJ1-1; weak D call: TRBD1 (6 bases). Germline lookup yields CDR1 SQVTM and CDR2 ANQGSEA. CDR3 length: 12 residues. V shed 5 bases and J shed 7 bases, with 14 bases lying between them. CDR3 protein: CSVRRQDVEAFF. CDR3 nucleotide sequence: TGCAGCGTTAGGCGACAGGACGTTGAAGCTTTCTTT.

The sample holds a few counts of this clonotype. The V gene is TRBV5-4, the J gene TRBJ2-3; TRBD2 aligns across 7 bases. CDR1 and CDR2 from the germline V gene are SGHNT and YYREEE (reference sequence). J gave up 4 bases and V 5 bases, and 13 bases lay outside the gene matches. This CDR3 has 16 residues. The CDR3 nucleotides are TGTGCCAGCAGACTTAGGAGGGGAGGGAATTCAGATACGCAGTATTTT. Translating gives CASRLRRGGNSDTQYF.

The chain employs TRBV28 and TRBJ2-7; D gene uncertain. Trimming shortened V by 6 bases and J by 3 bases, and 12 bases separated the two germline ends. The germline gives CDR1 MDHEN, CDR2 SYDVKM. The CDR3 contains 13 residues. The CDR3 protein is CASSLPGHYEQYF. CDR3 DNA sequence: TGTGCCAGCAGCCTACCGGGCCACTACGAGCAGTACTTC.

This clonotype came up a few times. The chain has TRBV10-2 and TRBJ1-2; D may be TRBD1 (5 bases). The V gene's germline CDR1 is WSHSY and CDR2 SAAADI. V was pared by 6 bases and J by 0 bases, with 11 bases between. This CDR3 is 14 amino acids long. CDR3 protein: CASRKGSPNYGYTF. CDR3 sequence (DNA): TGCGCCAGCAGAAAGGGGTCACCTAACTATGGCTACACCTTC.

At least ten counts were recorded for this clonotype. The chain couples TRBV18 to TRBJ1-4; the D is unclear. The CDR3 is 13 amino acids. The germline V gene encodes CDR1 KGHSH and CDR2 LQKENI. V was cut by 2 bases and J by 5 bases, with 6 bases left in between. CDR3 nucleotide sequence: TGTGCCAGCTCACCAGAGTTGAATGAAAAACTGTTTTTT. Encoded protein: CASSPELNEKLFF.

This CDR3 is CASNRGEPETQYF. The CDR3 DNA sequence: TGTGCCAGCAACAGGGGGGAACCAGAGACCCAGTACTTC. This chain connects TRBV6-1 to TRBJ2-5; 8 nucleotides match TRBD1. J lost 4 bases, V lost 7 bases, and 5 bases had no gene match. CDR1 MNHNS and CDR2 SASEGT come from the germline V gene. CDR3 length: 13 amino acids.

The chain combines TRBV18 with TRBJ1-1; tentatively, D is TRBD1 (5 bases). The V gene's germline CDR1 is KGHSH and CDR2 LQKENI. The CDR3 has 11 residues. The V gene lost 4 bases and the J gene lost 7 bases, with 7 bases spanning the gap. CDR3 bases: TGTGCCAGCTCACGCGACAGTGAAGCTTTCTTT. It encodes CASSRDSEAFF.

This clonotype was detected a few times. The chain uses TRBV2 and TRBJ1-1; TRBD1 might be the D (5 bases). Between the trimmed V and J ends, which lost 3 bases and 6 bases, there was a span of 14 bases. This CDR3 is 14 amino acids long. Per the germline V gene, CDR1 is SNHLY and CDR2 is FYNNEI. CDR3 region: CASSEPGGASEAFF. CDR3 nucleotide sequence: TGTGCCAGCAGTGAGCCGGGGGGAGCCTCTGAAGCTTTCTTT.

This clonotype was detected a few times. In DNA form, the CDR3 reads TGTGCCAGCAGTTTGGGGTTGGGCGGGGGTTCATACAATGAGCAGTTCTTC. Amino acids: CASSLGLGGGSYNEQFF. The chain joins TRBV28 to TRBJ2-1; TRBD2 aligns across 7 bases. Germline trimming cut 3 bases from V and 4 bases from J; bases unmatched to any gene: 12. The CDR3 covers 17 residues. From germline, CDR1 is MDHEN and CDR2 SYDVKM.

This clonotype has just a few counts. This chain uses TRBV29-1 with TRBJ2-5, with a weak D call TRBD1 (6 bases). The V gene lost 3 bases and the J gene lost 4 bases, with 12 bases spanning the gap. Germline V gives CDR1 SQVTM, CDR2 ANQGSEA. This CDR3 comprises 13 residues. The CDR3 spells CSVDTGLVETQYF. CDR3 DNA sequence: TGCAGCGTTGATACAGGGCTGGTAGAGACCCAGTACTTC.

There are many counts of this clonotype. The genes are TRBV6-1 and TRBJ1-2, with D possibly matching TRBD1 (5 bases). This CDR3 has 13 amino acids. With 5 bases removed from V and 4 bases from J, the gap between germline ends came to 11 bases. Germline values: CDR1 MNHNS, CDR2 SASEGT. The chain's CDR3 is CASSTGQSYGYTF. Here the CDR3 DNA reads TGTGCCAGCAGTACCGGACAATCCTATGGCTACACCTTC.

The DNA for the CDR3 is TGTGCCAGCTCACCACTTTCCTACACTGAAGCTTTCTTT. This gives the protein CASSPLSYTEAFF. The rearrangement links TRBV18 to TRBJ1-1, with D hard to call. The CDR3 sequence is 13 residues long. Germline-derived CDR1 and CDR2 are KGHSH and LQKENI. The ends were cut back, 1 base at V and 3 bases at J, with 6 bases in the middle.

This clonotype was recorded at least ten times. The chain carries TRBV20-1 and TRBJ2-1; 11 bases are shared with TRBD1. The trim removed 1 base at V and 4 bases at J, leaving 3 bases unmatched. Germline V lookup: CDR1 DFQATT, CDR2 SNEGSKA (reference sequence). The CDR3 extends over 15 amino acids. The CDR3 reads CSARAGTGGYNEQFF. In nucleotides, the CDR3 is TGCAGTGCTAGAGCCGGGACAGGGGGGTACAATGAGCAGTTCTTC.

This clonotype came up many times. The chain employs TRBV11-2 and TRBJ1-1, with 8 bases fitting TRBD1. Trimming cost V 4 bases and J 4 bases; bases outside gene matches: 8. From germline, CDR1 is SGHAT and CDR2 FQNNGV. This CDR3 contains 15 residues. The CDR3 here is CASSSKQGAVTEAFF. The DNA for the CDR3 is TGTGCCAGCAGCTCTAAGCAGGGGGCTGTCACTGAAGCTTTCTTT. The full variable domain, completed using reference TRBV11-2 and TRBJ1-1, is EAGVAQSPRYKIIEKRQSVAFWCNPISGHATLYWYQQILGQGPKLLIQFQNNGVVDDSQLPKDRFSAERLKGVDSTLKIQPAKLEDSAVYLCASSSKQGAVTEAFFGQGTRLTVV.

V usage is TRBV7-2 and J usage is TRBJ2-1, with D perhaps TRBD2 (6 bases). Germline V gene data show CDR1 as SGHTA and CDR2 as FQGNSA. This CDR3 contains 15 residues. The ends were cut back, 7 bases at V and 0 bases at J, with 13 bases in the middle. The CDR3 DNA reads TGTGCCAGCACGTCCCTAGCGAACTCCTACAATGAGCAGTTCTTC. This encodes CASTSLANSYNEQFF.

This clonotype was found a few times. This CDR3 reads CATWQGGTYEQYF. As DNA, the CDR3 is TGTGCCACTTGGCAGGGGGGAACCTACGAGCAGTACTTC. The gene calls are TRBV10-3 and TRBJ2-7, with a tentative D call TRBD1 (7 bases). V was cut by 10 bases and J by 2 bases, with 15 bases left in between. Germline lookup yields CDR1 ENHRY and CDR2 SYGVKD. The length of the CDR3 is 13 residues.